This TCR beta chain was sequenced in a study of blood T cell repertoires in COVID-19. Overall study: Material from acute and convalescent COVID-19 was sourced from the United States, Italy and Spain. In each case, the material was cDNA or gDNA derived from T cells, B-cell-depleted T cells, or PBMCs.

This clone was observed once. Libraries were prepared by immunoSEQ multiplex PCR; TCRdb keeps only in-frame clonotypes and omits some of them. Of around 70,000 clones detected, roughly nine tenths appear once; the ten largest clones hold about 10%. This sequence originates from a man at least 80 years old with acute or convalescent COVID-19. Sequencing was performed on peripheral blood.

CDR3 residues: CASSQDRGLISGYTF. The CDR3, as DNA: TGTGCCAGCAGCCAAGATCGGGGTCTAATCTCTGGCTACACCTTC. The chain links TRBV14 to TRBJ1-2; D gene unclear. Per the germline V gene, CDR1 is SGHDN and CDR2 is FVKESK. Trimming stripped 0 bases from V and 7 bases from J, with 15 bases between. This CDR3 comprises 15 residues.